The sequence of this TCR beta chain was determined in a study of cytotoxic CD8 clonotypes in ibrutinib-treated CLL. Overall study: Patients attained some 24 partial and 2 complete responses; at median 68 months, around 15 remained remitted while 12 progressed. A mean of around 250,000 productive templates and about 88,000 productive rearrangements was obtained per sample. Study-wide findings and caveats: Increased clonality at ibrutinib response gave way to a return toward baseline at progression. Progressing and sustained-remission patients had different sampling times.

Comments on this clone: The antigen remains unidentified.

The repertoire was sequenced with immunoSEQ multiplex PCR; TCRdb's copy has only in-frame clones and lacks some. The table shows 5,500 to 8,500 clones, with roughly 71% occurring only once. Germline CDR1 reads LNHDA; CDR2 reads SQIVND (reference sequence). The CDR3 runs to 15 residues. The ends were cut back, 1 base at V and 4 bases at J, with 13 bases in the middle. The sequence derives from a human donor with chronic lymphocytic leukemia. The sequencing used PBMCs, collected before ibrutinib treatment. The chain joins TRBV19 to TRBJ1-1, with D tentatively TRBD1 (6 bases). CDR3 amino acids: CASSIGGQGITEAFF. The CDR3 DNA is TGTGCCAGTAGTATAGGGGGCCAGGGGATCACTGAAGCTTTCTTT. The full variable domain, in which reference TRBV19 and TRBJ1-1 provide the parts outside the CDR3, is DGGITQSPKYLFRKEGQNVTLSCEQNLNHDAMYWYRQDPGQGLRLIYYSQIVNDFQKGDIAEGYSVSREKKESFPLTVTSAQKNPTAFYLCASSIGGQGITEAFFGQGTRLTVV.